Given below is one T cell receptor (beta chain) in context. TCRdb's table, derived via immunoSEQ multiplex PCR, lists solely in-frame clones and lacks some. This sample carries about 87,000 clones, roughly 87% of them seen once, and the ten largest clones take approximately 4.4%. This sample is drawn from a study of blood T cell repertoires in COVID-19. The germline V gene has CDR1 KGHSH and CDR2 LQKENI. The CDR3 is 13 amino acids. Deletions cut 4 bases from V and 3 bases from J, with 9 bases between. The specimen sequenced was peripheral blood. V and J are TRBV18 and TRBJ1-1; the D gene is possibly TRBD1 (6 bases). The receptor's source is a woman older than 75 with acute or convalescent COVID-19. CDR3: CASSLHRDTEAFF. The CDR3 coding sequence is TGTGCCAGCTCACTCCACAGGGACACTGAAGCTTTCTTT. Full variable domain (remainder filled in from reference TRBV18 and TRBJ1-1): NAGVMQNPRHLVRRRGQEARLRCSPMKGHSHVYWYRQLPEEGLKFMVYLQKENIIDESGMPKERFSAEFPKEGPSILRIQQVVRGDSAAYFCASSLHRDTEAFFGQGTRLTVV.